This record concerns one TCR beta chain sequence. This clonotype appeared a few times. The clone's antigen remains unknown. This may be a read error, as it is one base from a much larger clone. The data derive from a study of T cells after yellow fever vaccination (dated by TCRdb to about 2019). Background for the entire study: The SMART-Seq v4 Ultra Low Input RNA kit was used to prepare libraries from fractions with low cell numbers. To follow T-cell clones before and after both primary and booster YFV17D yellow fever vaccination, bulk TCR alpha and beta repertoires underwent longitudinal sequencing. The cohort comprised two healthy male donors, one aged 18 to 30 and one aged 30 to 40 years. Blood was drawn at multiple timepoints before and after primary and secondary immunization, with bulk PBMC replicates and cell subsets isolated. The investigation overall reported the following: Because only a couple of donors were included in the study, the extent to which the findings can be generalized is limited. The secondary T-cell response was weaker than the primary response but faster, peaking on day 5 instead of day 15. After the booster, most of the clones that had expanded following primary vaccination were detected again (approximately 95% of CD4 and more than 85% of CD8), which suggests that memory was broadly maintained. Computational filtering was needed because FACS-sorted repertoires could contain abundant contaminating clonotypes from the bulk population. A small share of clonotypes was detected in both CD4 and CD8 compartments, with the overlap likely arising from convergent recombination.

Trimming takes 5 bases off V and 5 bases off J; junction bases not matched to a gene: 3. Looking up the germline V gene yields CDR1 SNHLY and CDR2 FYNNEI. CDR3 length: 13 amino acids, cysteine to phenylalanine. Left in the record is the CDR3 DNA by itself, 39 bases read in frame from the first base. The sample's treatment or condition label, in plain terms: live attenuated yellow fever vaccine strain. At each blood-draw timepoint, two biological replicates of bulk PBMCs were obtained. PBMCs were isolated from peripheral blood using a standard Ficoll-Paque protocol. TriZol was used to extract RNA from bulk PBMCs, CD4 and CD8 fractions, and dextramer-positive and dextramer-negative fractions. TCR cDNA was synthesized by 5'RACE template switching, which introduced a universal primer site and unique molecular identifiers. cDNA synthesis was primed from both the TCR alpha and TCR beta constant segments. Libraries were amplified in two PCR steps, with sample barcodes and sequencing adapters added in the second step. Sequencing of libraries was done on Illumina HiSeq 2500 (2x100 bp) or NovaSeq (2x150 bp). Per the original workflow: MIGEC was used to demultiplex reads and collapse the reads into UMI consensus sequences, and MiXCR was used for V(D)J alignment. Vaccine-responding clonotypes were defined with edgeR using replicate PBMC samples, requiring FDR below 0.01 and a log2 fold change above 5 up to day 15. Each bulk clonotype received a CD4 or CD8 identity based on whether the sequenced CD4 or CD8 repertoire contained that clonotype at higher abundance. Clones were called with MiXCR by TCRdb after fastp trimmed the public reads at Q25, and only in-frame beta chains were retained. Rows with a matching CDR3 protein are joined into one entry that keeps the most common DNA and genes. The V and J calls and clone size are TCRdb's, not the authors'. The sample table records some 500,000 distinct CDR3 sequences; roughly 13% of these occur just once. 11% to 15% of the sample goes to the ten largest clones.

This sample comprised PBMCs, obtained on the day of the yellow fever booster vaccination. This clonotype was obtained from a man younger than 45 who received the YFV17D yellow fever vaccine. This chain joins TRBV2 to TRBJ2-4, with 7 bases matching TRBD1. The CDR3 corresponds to CASSLDRENIQYF. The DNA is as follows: TGTGCCAGCAGTCTCGACAGGGAAAACATTCAGTACTTC.